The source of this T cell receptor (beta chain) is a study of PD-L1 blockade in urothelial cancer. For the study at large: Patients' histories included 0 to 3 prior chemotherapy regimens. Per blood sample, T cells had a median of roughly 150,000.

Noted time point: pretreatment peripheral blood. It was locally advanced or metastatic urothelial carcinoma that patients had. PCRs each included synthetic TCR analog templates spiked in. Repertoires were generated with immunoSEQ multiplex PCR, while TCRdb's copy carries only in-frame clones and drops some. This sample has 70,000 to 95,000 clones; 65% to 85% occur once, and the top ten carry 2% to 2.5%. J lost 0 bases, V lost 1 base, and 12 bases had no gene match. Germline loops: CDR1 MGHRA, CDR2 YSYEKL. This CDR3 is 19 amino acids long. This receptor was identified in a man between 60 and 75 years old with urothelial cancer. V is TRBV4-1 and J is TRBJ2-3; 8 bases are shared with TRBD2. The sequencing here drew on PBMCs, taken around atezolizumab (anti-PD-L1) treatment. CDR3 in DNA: TGCGCCAGCAGCCAAGTATTCGCGGGGGGATTTACTAGCACAGATACGCAGTATTTT. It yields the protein CASSQVFAGGFTSTDTQYF.